Shown below are 19 T cell receptor beta chains from a single sample sequenced in a study of blood T cell dynamics during melanoma immunotherapy. TCRdb keeps only in-frame clones here, not all; method: immunoSEQ multiplex PCR. The sample yields approximately 25,000 clones, around 90% seen once. Indicated time point: pre-treatment baseline. The sequencing used blood, collected from a patient treated with checkpoint blockade. Source of these receptors: a human donor with melanoma.

The J gene is TRBJ2-4, the V gene TRBV19, with D possibly being TRBD2 (6 bases). CDR1 is LNHDA, CDR2 SQIVND, per germline (reference sequence). Trimming took 9 bases from V and 6 from J, leaving 9 bases between them. The CDR3 consists of 11 residues. The CDR3 reads CASGDSNIQYF. The CDR3 coding sequence is TGTGCCAGCGGGGACTCAAACATTCAGTACTTC. Full variable domain (remainder filled in from reference TRBV19 and TRBJ2-4): DGGITQSPKYLFRKEGQNVTLSCEQNLNHDAMYWYRQDPGQGLRLIYYSQIVNDFQKGDIAEGYSVSREKKESFPLTVTSAQKNPTAFYLCASGDSNIQYFGAGTRLSVL.

This sequence joins TRBV6-1 and TRBJ2-1, with unresolved D. Trimming removed 2 bases from V and 0 bases from J, with 8 bases in between. The germline CDR1 and CDR2 sequences are MNHNS and SASEGT. The CDR3 totals 15 residues. CDR3 in amino acids: CASSEWQNSYNEQFF. In DNA, the CDR3 is TGTGCCAGCAGTGAATGGCAGAACTCCTACAATGAGCAGTTCTTC.

The chain uses TRBV7-8 and TRBJ1-1; D is ambiguous. Trimming removed 5 bases at V and 1 base at J, with 14 bases between. From germline, CDR1 is SGHVS and CDR2 FQNEAQ. The CDR3 covers 15 residues. CDR3 in DNA: TGTGCCAGCAGCCCCCGAGGGATAGGGAACACTGAAGCTTTCTTT. Residues: CASSPRGIGNTEAFF. Variable domain in full (rest from reference TRBV7-8 and TRBJ1-1): GAGVSQSPRYKVAKRGQDVALRCDPISGHVSLFWYQQALGQGPEFLTYFQNEAQLDKSGLPSDRFFAERPEGSVSTLKIQRTQQEDSAVYLCASSPRGIGNTEAFFGQGTRLTVV.

The rearrangement joins TRBV4-1 to TRBJ2-5; D remains ambiguous. Judging by the DNA end, TRBJ2-7 fits better; the J call may be wrong. The germline V gene has CDR1 MGHRA and CDR2 YSYEKL. This CDR3 is 14 amino acids long. The CDR3 here is CASSQGALVDEQYF. For the CDR3, the DNA is TGCGCCAGCAGCCAAGGGGCCCTTGTGGACGAGCAGTACTTC.

The chain uses TRBV19 and TRBJ1-2; D call uncertain. CDR3 length equals 13 residues. V was pared by 8 bases and J by 4 bases, with 14 bases between. Germline V CDR1 and CDR2: LNHDA, SQIVND (reference sequence). The CDR3 loop is CASAGYSPYGYTF. In nucleotides, the CDR3 is TGTGCCAGTGCGGGGTATTCGCCCTATGGCTACACCTTC. Using reference TRBV19 and TRBJ1-2 for the parts outside the CDR3, the full variable domain is DGGITQSPKYLFRKEGQNVTLSCEQNLNHDAMYWYRQDPGQGLRLIYYSQIVNDFQKGDIAEGYSVSREKKESFPLTVTSAQKNPTAFYLCASAGYSPYGYTFGSGTRLTVV.

This chain connects TRBV14 to TRBJ1-1; D is uncertain. Trimming cost V 1 base and J 2 bases, with 5 bases left between them. Germline V gene data show CDR1 as SGHDN and CDR2 as FVKESK. The CDR3 length is 13 residues. CDR3 region: CASSQGANTEAFF. The CDR3 nucleotides read TGTGCCAGCAGCCAAGGGGCCAACACTGAAGCTTTCTTT.

The chain recombines TRBV7-6 with TRBJ2-7, with 11 bases matching TRBD2. The CDR3 is 14 residues long. The junction had 7 bases not matched to a gene; V was cut back by 5 bases and J by 7 bases. Germline V CDR1 and CDR2: SGHVS, FNYEAQ. CDR3 bases: TGTGCCAGCAGCCCTGCTAGCGGGAGGAGTGAGCAGTACTTC. Protein: CASSPASGRSEQYF.

The rearrangement joins TRBV2 to TRBJ1-5, with 8 bases fitting TRBD1. V shed 6 bases, J shed 3 bases, and the junction held 1 base outside the gene matches. Germline CDR1 is SNHLY and CDR2 is FYNNEI. The CDR3 extends over 13 amino acids. CDR3 sequence reads: CASRGQVNQPQHF. CDR3 nucleotide sequence: TGTGCCAGCAGGGGACAGGTCAATCAGCCCCAGCATTTT. Combining the CDR3 with reference TRBV2 and TRBJ1-5 gives the whole variable domain EPEVTQTPSHQVTQMGQEVILRCVPISNHLYFYWYRQILGQKVEFLVSFYNNEISEKSEIFDDQFSVERPDGSNFTLKIRSTKLEDSAMYFCASRGQVNQPQHFGDGTRLSIL.

The chain couples TRBV10-3 to TRBJ1-1, with 8 bases matching TRBD1. The germline V gene encodes CDR1 ENHRY and CDR2 SYGVKD. J lost 4 bases, V lost 2 bases, and 0 bases had no gene match. CDR3 length equals 13 residues. The DNA for the CDR3 is TGTGCCATCAGTGAGACAGGGGGCACTGAAGCTTTCTTT. Translated: CAISETGGTEAFF.

This chain uses TRBV27 with TRBJ1-1, with 9 nucleotides matching TRBD1. The germline V gene encodes CDR1 MNHEY and CDR2 SMNVEV (reference sequence). The CDR3 has 16 residues. After removal of 3 bases from V and 7 bases from J, the junction contained 12 bases not matched to a gene. The DNA for the CDR3 is TGTGCCAGCAGTTTTGCCGTCGGGACAGGGCCCGATGAAGCTTTCTTT. As protein: CASSFAVGTGPDEAFF.

This sequence joins TRBV5-1 and TRBJ2-2, with unresolved D. V was pared by 2 bases and J by 4 bases, with 12 bases between. Germline values: CDR1 SGHRS, CDR2 YFSETQ. This CDR3 region has 15 residues. The DNA of the CDR3 is TGCGCCAGCAGCTTTAAAGGGTCGGGCACCGGGGAGCTGTTTTTT. Protein sequence: CASSFKGSGTGELFF.

This sequence joins TRBV5-5 and TRBJ2-7; D perhaps matches TRBD1 (5 bases). The V end lost 1 base, the J end lost 3 bases, and 8 bases lay between the germline ends. This CDR3 is built from 13 residues. Germline CDR1 reads SGHKS; CDR2 reads YYEKEE (reference sequence). The CDR3 bases are TGTGCCAGCAGCTTGTCTCAGGGCTACGAGCAGTACTTC. Protein product: CASSLSQGYEQYF.

The chain couples TRBV2 to TRBJ2-5; 7 bases map to TRBD2. Per germline, CDR1 SNHLY and CDR2 FYNNEI. This CDR3 has 14 amino acids. V shed 2 bases, J shed 1 base, and the junction held 1 base outside the gene matches. CDR3 DNA: TGTGCCAGCAGTGAAACGGGGGGCCAAGAGACCCAGTACTTC. Translated, it gives CASSETGGQETQYF.

The rearrangement joins TRBV19 to TRBJ2-1; D unclear. The length of the CDR3 is 16 residues. Germline CDR1 is LNHDA and CDR2 is SQIVND (reference sequence). V was clipped by 6 bases and J by 0 bases, with 15 bases between them. The CDR3 sequence is CASRGRAISSYNEQFF. CDR3 nucleotide sequence: TGTGCCAGTAGAGGGCGAGCAATCAGCTCCTACAATGAGCAGTTCTTC.

In this sample, this clone turned up a few times. The chain joins TRBV7-9 to TRBJ2-7; 7 bases match TRBD2. The CDR3 loop spans 14 amino acids. V trimming: 0 bases; J trimming: 2 bases; junction bases outside the gene matches: 1. The germline V gene encodes CDR1 SEHNR and CDR2 FQNEAQ (reference sequence). CDR3 amino acids: CASSLAGGTYEQYF. In nucleotides, the CDR3 is TGTGCCAGCAGCTTAGCGGGAGGGACCTACGAGCAGTACTTC.

J is TRBJ1-1 and V is TRBV5-1; no firm D call. Germline CDR1 is SGHRS and CDR2 is YFSETQ. V lost 7 bases to trimming and J lost 5 bases, with 12 bases between them. This CDR3 has 12 amino acids. The CDR3 DNA is TGCGCCAGCGGATGGACGGGGACTGAAGCTTTCTTT. This codes for CASGWTGTEAFF.

The J gene is TRBJ1-3, the V gene TRBV14; tentatively, D is TRBD1 (5 bases). Germline V gene lookup returns CDR1 SGHDN and CDR2 FVKESK. V was trimmed by 4 bases and J by 2 bases, leaving 18 bases between them. The CDR3 contains 17 residues. This CDR3 is CASSLTPGPGAGNTIYF. Here the CDR3 DNA reads TGTGCCAGCAGCCTTACTCCGGGACCCGGGGCTGGAAACACCATATATTTT.

V usage is TRBV2 and J usage is TRBJ1-1; possible D gene TRBD1, 5 bases. The ends were cut back, 5 bases at V and 7 bases at J, with 20 bases in the middle. Germline-derived CDR1 and CDR2 are SNHLY and FYNNEI. The CDR3 length is 15 residues. CDR3 loop: CASSTPRVARSEAFF. In DNA form, the CDR3 reads TGTGCCAGCAGTACCCCCAGGGTCGCGAGGAGTGAAGCTTTCTTT.

The chain uses TRBV7-2 and TRBJ1-1, with D perhaps matching TRBD1 (5 bases). Trimming removed 6 bases from V and 3 bases from J, with 23 bases in between. The CDR3 consists of 17 residues. Germline lookup yields CDR1 SGHTA and CDR2 FQGNSA. This CDR3 reads CASSFLGGGAVDTEAFF. CDR3 in DNA: TGTGCCAGCAGTTTTCTGGGTGGGGGAGCCGTGGACACTGAAGCTTTCTTT.